Presented here are 12 T cell receptor beta chains from one specimen sequenced in a study of spatial heterogeneity in lung cancer. TCRdb used MiXCR to reprocess the 5' RACE reads, holding one entry per CDR3 protein. The repertoire consists of fewer than 150,000 distinct CDR3 sequences, with about 10% occurring once and the leading ten covering more than 20%. Time point meaning: blood at routine non-recurrence follow-up after resection. This sample comprised PBMCs, obtained at follow-up. These receptors all stem from a female donor with early-stage non-small cell lung cancer.

The genes are TRBV3-1 and TRBJ2-3; TRBD1 might be the D (6 bases). The length of the CDR3 is 14 residues. V lost 4 bases and J 5 bases, leaving 13 bases between the germline ends. Germline CDR1 reads LGHDT; CDR2 reads YNNKEL (reference sequence). This CDR3 reads CASSPDSVLDTQYF. The CDR3 DNA reads TGTGCCAGCAGCCCGGACAGCGTGTTAGATACGCAGTATTTT.

This clonotype was counted between two and nine times. The chain has TRBV11-3 and TRBJ1-1; 7 bases match TRBD1. Trimming at V came to 6 bases and at J to 1 base, leaving 5 bases not matched to a gene. This CDR3 has 14 amino acids. The germline V gene has CDR1 SGHNT and CDR2 YENEEA. CDR3 loop: CASRATGRNTEAFF. The CDR3 bases are TGTGCCAGCAGGGCGACAGGGCGGAACACTGAAGCTTTCTTT.

The V and J genes are TRBV28 and TRBJ2-3; D perhaps matches TRBD2 (6 bases). Germline values: CDR1 MDHEN, CDR2 SYDVKM. Trimming took off 3 bases at V and 3 bases at J, with 10 bases between the two ends. The CDR3 covers 14 residues. The CDR3 DNA reads as TGTGCCAGCAGTTTCGGGGGAGCGACAGATACGCAGTATTTT. The encoded protein is CASSFGGATDTQYF. Looking up the rest from reference TRBV28 and TRBJ2-3 gives the full variable domain: DVKVTQSSRYLVKRTGEKVFLECVQDMDHENMFWYRQDPGLGLRLIYFSYDVKMKEKGDIPEGYSVSREKKERFSLILESASTNQTSMYLCASSFGGATDTQYFGPGTRLTVL.

The CDR3 DNA is TGTGCCAGCAGCCCGCGCCAGGGAGGGAGTAACTATGGCTACACCTTC. Its protein product is CASSPRQGGSNYGYTF. This chain uses TRBV5-4 with TRBJ1-2; D may be TRBD1 (5 bases). V lost 4 bases and J 1 base, leaving 17 bases between the germline ends. Germline V gene lookup returns CDR1 SGHNT and CDR2 YYREEE (reference sequence). CDR3 length: 16 amino acids. Filled out from reference TRBV5-4 and TRBJ1-2, the complete variable domain reads ETGVTQSPTHLIKTRGQQVTLRCSSQSGHNTVSWYQQALGQGPQFIFQYYREEENGRGNFPPRFSGLQFPNYSSELNVNALELDDSALYLCASSPRQGGSNYGYTFGSGTRLTVV.

This clonotype appeared a few times. The rearrangement uses TRBV5-1 and TRBJ1-6; D call uncertain. The germline gives CDR1 SGHRS, CDR2 YFSETQ. V was shortened by 0 bases and J by 14 bases, with 18 bases between the two germline ends. The CDR3 loop spans 15 amino acids. The CDR3 DNA follows: TGCGCCAGCAGCTTGGCCTTTCGCGGACCCAATACCCTCCACTTT. Protein product: CASSLAFRGPNTLHF.

The sample holds a few counts of this clonotype. CDR3 in DNA: TGTGCCATCCCAACGGCCAGGGGGGCCGGTTATGGCTACACCTTC. This gives the protein CAIPTARGAGYGYTF. The chain joins TRBV10-3 to TRBJ1-2; 7 bases match TRBD1. The CDR3 runs 15 residues. V trimming: 8 bases; J trimming: 5 bases; junction bases outside the gene matches: 14. Germline assignment: CDR1 ENHRY and CDR2 SYGVKD.

This clonotype was recorded at least ten times. V and J are TRBV28 and TRBJ1-5; D ambiguous. V was shortened by 8 bases and J by 0 bases, with 11 bases between the two germline ends. Germline loops: CDR1 MDHEN, CDR2 SYDVKM. The CDR3 totals 14 residues. Written as DNA, the CDR3 is TGTGCCAGCGGACGACCTAATAGCAATCAGCCCCAGCATTTT. Translating gives CASGRPNSNQPQHF.

The CDR3 loop reads CASSLGLAVNNEQFF. The CDR3 coding sequence is TGTGCCAGCAGCTTAGGACTAGCGGTGAACAATGAGCAGTTCTTC. This chain joins TRBV7-8 and TRBJ2-1; 9 positions match TRBD2. Trimming took 1 base from V and 5 from J; bases not matched to a gene: 3. Germline lookup yields CDR1 SGHVS and CDR2 FQNEAQ. This CDR3 is built from 15 residues.

Only a few counts were recorded for this clonotype. Here the CDR3 reads CASSYGSGGRTEAFF. CDR3 sequence (DNA): TGTGCCAGCAGTTACGGGTCCGGGGGGAGGACTGAAGCTTTCTTT. The V gene is TRBV6-5, the J gene TRBJ1-1; D is perhaps TRBD1 (5 bases). Per germline, CDR1 MNHEY and CDR2 SVGAGI. The CDR3 is made up of 15 amino acids. V was shortened by 2 bases and J by 5 bases, with 15 bases between the two germline ends.

This clonotype was seen a few times. The chain joins TRBV11-2 to TRBJ1-5; D gene uncertain. Germline V lookup: CDR1 SGHAT, CDR2 FQNNGV. With 4 bases removed from V and 1 base from J, the gap between germline ends came to 8 bases. The CDR3 is made up of 14 amino acids. CDR3 sequence: CASSYGPSNQPQHF. As DNA, the CDR3 is TGTGCCAGCAGCTACGGACCGAGCAATCAGCCCCAGCATTTT. The full variable domain, its missing parts supplied by reference TRBV11-2 and TRBJ1-5, is EAGVAQSPRYKIIEKRQSVAFWCNPISGHATLYWYQQILGQGPKLLIQFQNNGVVDDSQLPKDRFSAERLKGVDSTLKIQPAKLEDSAVYLCASSYGPSNQPQHFGDGTRLSIL.

The chain carries TRBV28 and TRBJ1-1, with 10 positions matching TRBD1. Germline V gene sequence: CDR1 MDHEN, CDR2 SYDVKM. V was clipped by 4 bases and J by 3 bases; unmatched bases: 2. The CDR3 length is 14 residues. The CDR3 DNA reads TGTGCCAGCAGTTCGGGACAGGGGTACACTGAAGCTTTCTTT. Encoded protein: CASSSGQGYTEAFF.

This clonotype was observed at least ten times. The chain is built from TRBV18 and TRBJ1-5, with D tentatively TRBD1 (6 bases). Germline CDR1 is KGHSH and CDR2 is LQKENI. The CDR3 is 14 residues long. V lost 4 bases to trimming and J lost 5 bases, with 12 bases between them. The CDR3 DNA reads TGTGCCAGCTCACTAGGACAGAGGGATCAGCCCCAGCATTTT. Its protein is CASSLGQRDQPQHF.